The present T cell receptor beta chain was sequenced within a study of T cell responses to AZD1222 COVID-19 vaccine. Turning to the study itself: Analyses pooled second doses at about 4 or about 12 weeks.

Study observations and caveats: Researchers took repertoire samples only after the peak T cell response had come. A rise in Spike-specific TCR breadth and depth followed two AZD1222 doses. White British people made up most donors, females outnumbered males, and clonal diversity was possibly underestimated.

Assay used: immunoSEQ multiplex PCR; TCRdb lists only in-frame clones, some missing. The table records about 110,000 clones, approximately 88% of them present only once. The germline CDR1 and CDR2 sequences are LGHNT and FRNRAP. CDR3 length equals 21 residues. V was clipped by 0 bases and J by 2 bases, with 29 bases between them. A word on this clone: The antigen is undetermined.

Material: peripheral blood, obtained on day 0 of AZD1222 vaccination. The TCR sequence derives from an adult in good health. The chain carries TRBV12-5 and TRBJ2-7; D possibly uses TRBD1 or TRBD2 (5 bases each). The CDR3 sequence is CASGLVPVIAWGGGITYEQYF. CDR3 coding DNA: TGTGCTAGTGGTTTGGTACCGGTAATAGCTTGGGGTGGGGGAATCACCTACGAGCAGTACTTC.